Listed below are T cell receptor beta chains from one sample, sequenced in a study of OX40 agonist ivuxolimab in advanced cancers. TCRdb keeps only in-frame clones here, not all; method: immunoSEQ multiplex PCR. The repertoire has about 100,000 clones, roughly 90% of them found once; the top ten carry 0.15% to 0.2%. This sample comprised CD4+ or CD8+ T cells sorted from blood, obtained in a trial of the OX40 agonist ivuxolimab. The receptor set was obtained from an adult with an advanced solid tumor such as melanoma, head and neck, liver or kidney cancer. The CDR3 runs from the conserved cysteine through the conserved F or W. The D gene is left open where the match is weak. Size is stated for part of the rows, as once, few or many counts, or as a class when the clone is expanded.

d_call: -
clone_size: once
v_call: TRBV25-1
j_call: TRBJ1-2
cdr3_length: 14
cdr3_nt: TGTGCCAGCAGTGTGCAGGGGTGGGGCTATGGCTACACCTTC
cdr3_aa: CASSVQGWGYGYTF

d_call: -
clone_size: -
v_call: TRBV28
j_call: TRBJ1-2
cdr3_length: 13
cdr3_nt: TGTGCCAGCAGTTCGGGAGGACGGTTCGGCTACACCTTC
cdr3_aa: CASSSGGRFGYTF

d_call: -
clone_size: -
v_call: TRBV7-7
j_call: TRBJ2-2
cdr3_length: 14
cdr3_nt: TGTGCCAGCAGCGAGGACTGGGGCACCGGGGAGCTGTTTTTT
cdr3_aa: CASSEDWGTGELFF

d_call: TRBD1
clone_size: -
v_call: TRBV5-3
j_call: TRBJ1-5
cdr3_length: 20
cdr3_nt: TGTGCCAGAAGCTCCCCAGGCGGGACAGGGGACAGATATAGCAATCAGCCCCAGCATTTT
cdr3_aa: CARSSPGGTGDRYSNQPQHF

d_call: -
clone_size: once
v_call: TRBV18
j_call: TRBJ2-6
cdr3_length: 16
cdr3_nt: TGTGCCAGCTCCCTCACGCCCGGGTCTGGGGCCAACGTCCTGACTTTC
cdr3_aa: CASSLTPGSGANVLTF

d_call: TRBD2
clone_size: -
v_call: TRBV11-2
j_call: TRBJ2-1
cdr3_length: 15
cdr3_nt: TGTGCCAGCAGATCAAGCGGGAGGTCCGACAATGAGCAGTTCTTC
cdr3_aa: CASRSSGRSDNEQFF

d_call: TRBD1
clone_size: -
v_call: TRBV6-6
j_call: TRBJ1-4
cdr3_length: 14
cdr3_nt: TGTGCCAGCAGATCCGGGACAGTAGGTGAAAAACTGTTTTTT
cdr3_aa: CASRSGTVGEKLFF

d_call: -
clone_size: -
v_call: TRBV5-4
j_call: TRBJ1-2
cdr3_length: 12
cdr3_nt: TGTGCCAGCAGCTTGCCCCAATATGGCTACACCTTC
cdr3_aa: CASSLPQYGYTF

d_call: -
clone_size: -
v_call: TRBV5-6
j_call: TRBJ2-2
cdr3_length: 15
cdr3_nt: TGTGCCAGCAGCTTGTGGACAGAATACACCGGGGAGCTGTTTTTT
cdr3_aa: CASSLWTEYTGELFF

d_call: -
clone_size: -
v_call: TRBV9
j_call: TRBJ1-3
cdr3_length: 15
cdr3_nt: TGTGCCAGCAGCGTAGGGGGCAGGGTTGGAAACACCATATATTTT
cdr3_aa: CASSVGGRVGNTIYF

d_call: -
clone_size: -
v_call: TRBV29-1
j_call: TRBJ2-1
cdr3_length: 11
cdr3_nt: TGCAGCGATATCACCGGCAATGAGCAGTTCTTC
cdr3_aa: CSDITGNEQFF

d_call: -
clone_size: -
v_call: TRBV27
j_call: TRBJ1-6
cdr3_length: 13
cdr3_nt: TGTGCCAGCAGTTTAGGACATAATTCACCCCTCCACTTT
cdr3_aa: CASSLGHNSPLHF

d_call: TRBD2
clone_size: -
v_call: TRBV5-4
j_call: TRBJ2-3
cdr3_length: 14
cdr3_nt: TGTGCCAGCACTTTAGCGGGAGCGGTAGATACGCAGTATTTT
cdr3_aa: CASTLAGAVDTQYF

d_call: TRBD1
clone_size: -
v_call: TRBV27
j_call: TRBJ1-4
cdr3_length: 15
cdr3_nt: TGTGCCAGCAGTTTATTCGGACAGGTTAATGAAAAACTGTTTTTT
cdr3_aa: CASSLFGQVNEKLFF

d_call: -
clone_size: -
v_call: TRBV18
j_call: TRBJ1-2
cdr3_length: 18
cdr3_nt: TGTGCCAGCTCACCAAAACACCCACTCGCAGGGTCTAACTATGGCTACACCTTC
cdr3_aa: CASSPKHPLAGSNYGYTF